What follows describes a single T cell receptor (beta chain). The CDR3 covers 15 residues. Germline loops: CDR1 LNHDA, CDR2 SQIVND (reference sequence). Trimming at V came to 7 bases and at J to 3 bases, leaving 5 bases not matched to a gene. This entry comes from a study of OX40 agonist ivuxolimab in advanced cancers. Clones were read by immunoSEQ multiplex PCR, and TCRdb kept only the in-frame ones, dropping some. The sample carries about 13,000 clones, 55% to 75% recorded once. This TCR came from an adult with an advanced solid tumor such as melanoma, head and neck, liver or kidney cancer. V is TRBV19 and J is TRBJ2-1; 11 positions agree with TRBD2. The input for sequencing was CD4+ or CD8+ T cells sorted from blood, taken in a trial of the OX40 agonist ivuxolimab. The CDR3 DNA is TGTGCCAGTACCCCGGGACTAGCGGTCTACAATGAGCAGTTCTTC. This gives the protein CASTPGLAVYNEQFF.